One and the same sample provided the 9 T cell receptor beta chains below, sequenced in a study of blood T cell repertoires in COVID-19. Sequencing used immunoSEQ multiplex PCR; TCRdb keeps in-frame clones, though not all of them. The repertoire holds around 310,000 clones, with approximately 87% as singletons. Sequencing was performed on peripheral blood. These receptors originate from a woman between 50 and 59 years old with active or convalescent COVID-19.

The chain has TRBV7-2 and TRBJ1-2, with D unclear. The CDR3 length is 13 residues. Germline assignment: CDR1 SGHTA and CDR2 FQGNSA. V was pared by 5 bases and J by 7 bases, with 14 bases between. CDR3 loop: CASSEGRSSGYTF. Written as DNA, the CDR3 is TGTGCCAGCAGCGAGGGCCGGTCTTCTGGCTACACCTTC.

J is TRBJ2-7 and V is TRBV18; 7 bases map to TRBD2. The V gene end was trimmed by 0 bases and the J gene end by 7 bases; junction bases not matched to a gene: 6. CDR3 size: 14 residues. Germline CDR1 and CDR2: KGHSH and LQKENI. The CDR3 spells CASSPPSGEGEQYF. In DNA form, the CDR3 reads TGTGCCAGCTCACCACCGTCGGGGGAGGGGGAGCAGTACTTC.

The gene calls are TRBV4-3 and TRBJ1-1, with D possibly being TRBD1 (5 bases). Per the germline V gene, CDR1 is LGHNA and CDR2 is YSLEER. Trimming took 5 bases from V and 1 from J, leaving 11 bases between them. The CDR3 spans 14 residues. The CDR3 DNA reads TGCGCCAGCAGCGCAGGGTCAGCGAACACTGAAGCTTTCTTT. Translating it yields CASSAGSANTEAFF.

The chain employs TRBV28 and TRBJ1-5; 7 nucleotides align to TRBD1. CDR1 and CDR2 (germline): MDHEN, SYDVKM. V was clipped by 5 bases and J by 0 bases; unmatched bases: 4. CDR3 size: 15 residues. CDR3 protein: CASSLGGLSNQPQHF. DNA for the CDR3: TGTGCCAGCAGTCTAGGGGGCCTTAGCAATCAGCCCCAGCATTTT.

The gene calls are TRBV28 and TRBJ1-1; TRBD1 matches at 9 bases. Germline V lookup: CDR1 MDHEN, CDR2 SYDVKM. V dropped 3 bases and J dropped 7; count of bases not matched to a gene: 12. The CDR3 runs 16 residues. The CDR3 DNA is TGTGCCAGCAGTTTGTATGGGGCCGGACAGGGGAGTGAAGCTTTCTTT. Amino acids: CASSLYGAGQGSEAFF.

This chain links TRBV3-1 (or the pseudogene TRBV3-2) with TRBJ1-5; no reliable D call. Per germline, CDR1 LGHDT and CDR2 YNNKEL (reference sequence). CDR3 length equals 13 residues. V dropped 3 bases and J dropped 6 bases, with 9 bases sitting between them. CDR3 protein: CASSHRKRQPQHF. CDR3 DNA: TGTGCCAGCAGCCATCGGAAGCGTCAGCCCCAGCATTTT.

The chain combines TRBV27 with TRBJ2-3; no firm D call. CDR3 length: 15 amino acids. V lost 10 bases and J lost 3, with 20 bases in between. Per the germline V gene, CDR1 is MNHEY and CDR2 is SMNVEV (reference sequence). The DNA for the CDR3 is TGTGCCACCCTCCCCACACTCTACGGGACAGATACGCAGTATTTT. It specifies CATLPTLYGTDTQYF.

This chain connects TRBV6-5 to TRBJ2-7; D uncertain. Trimming removed 7 bases from V and 2 bases from J, with 12 bases in between. Germline V lookup: CDR1 MNHEY, CDR2 SVGAGI. The CDR3 extends over 13 amino acids. CDR3 nucleotide sequence: TGTGCCAGCACTAGAGCCGGTACCTACGAGCAGTACTTC. It yields the protein CASTRAGTYEQYF.

The J gene is TRBJ1-2, the V gene TRBV30, with a tentative D call TRBD1 (5 bases). The ends were cut back, 2 bases at V and 2 bases at J, with 12 bases in the middle. CDR1 is GTSNPN, CDR2 SVGIG, per germline (reference sequence). This CDR3 is 14 amino acids long. The CDR3 sequence: CAWSQGAGNYGYTF. In nucleotides, the CDR3 is TGTGCCTGGAGTCAAGGGGCAGGGAACTATGGCTACACCTTC.